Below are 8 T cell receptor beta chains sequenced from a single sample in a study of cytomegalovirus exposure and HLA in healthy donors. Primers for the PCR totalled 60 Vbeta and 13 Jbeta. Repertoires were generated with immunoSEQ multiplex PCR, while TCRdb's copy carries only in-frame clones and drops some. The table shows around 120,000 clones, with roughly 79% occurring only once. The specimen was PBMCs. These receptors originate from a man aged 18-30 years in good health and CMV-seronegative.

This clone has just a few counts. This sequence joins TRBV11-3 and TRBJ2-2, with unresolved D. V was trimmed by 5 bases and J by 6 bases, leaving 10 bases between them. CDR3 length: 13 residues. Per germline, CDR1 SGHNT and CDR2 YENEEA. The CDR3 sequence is CASSHSLAGELFF. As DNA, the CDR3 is TGTGCCAGCAGCCACTCCCTAGCCGGGGAGCTGTTTTTT.

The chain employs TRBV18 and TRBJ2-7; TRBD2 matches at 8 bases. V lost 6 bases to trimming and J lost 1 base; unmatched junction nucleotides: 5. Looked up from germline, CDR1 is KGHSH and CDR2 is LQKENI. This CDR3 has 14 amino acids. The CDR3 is CASSKSGGSYEQYF. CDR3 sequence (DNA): TGTGCCAGCTCGAAATCGGGGGGGTCCTACGAGCAGTACTTC.

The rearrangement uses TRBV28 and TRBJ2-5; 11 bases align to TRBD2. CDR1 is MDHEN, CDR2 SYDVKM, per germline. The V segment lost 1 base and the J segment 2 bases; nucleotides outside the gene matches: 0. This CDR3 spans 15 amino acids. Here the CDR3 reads CASSLSSGGQETQYF. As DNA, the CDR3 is TGTGCCAGCAGTTTATCTAGCGGGGGGCAAGAGACCCAGTACTTC.

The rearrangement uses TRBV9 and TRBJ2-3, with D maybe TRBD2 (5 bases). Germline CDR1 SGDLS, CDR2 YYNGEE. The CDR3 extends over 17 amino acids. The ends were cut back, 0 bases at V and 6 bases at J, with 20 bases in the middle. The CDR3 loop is CASSVGAASWLADTQYF. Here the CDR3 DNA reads TGTGCCAGCAGCGTAGGGGCGGCTAGCTGGCTCGCGGATACGCAGTATTTT.

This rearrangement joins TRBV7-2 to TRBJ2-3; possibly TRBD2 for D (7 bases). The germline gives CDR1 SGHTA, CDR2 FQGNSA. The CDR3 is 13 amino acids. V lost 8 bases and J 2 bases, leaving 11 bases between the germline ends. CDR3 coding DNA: TGTGCCAGCGGACGGGGGGCCACAGATACGCAGTATTTT. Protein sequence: CASGRGATDTQYF.

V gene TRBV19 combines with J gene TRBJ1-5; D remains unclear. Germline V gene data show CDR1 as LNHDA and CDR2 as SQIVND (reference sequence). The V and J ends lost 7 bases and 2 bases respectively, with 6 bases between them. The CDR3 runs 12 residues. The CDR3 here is CASNGGNQPQHF. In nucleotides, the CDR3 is TGTGCCAGTAACGGGGGCAATCAGCCCCAGCATTTT.

The CDR3 nucleotides are TGTGCCAGCAGTTTCACAGGATCCGCTGGAAACACCATATATTTT. Its translation: CASSFTGSAGNTIYF. The J gene is TRBJ1-3, the V gene TRBV6-5; tentatively, D is TRBD1 (5 bases). The ends were cut back, 4 bases at V and 2 bases at J, with 12 bases in the middle. Germline CDR1 and CDR2: MNHEY and SVGAGI. This CDR3 comprises 15 residues.

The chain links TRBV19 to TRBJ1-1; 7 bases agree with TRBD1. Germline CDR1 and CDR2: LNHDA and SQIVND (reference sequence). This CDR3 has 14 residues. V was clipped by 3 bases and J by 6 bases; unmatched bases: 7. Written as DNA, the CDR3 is TGTGCCAGTAGTATTTTAAGGGACAGCGCTGAAGCTTTCTTT. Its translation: CASSILRDSAEAFF.